The 22 T cell receptor beta chains below come from one sample, sequenced in a study of blood T cell repertoires in COVID-19. Assay: immunoSEQ multiplex PCR; the TCRdb copy retains only in-frame clones and omits some. The sample shows about 100,000 clones, 86% of them seen only once. What was sequenced was peripheral blood. These receptor sequences come from a man in his sixties with acute or convalescent COVID-19.

V is TRBV29-1 and J is TRBJ1-1; the D is unclear. Germline V lookup: CDR1 SQVTM, CDR2 ANQGSEA. This CDR3 has 13 amino acids. Trimming removed 4 bases from V and 1 base from J, with 10 bases in between. CDR3 in DNA: TGCAGCGTTGGCGAGGTGGGGAACACTGAAGCTTTCTTT. Translating gives CSVGEVGNTEAFF.

V is TRBV6-5 and J is TRBJ2-7, with no clear D. Trimming pared 0 bases from V and 3 bases from J, leaving 12 bases between. This CDR3 is built from 15 residues. The germline CDR1 and CDR2 sequences are MNHEY and SVGAGI. The CDR3 spells CASSYSFGVVYEQYF. The CDR3 DNA reads as TGTGCCAGCAGTTACTCATTCGGTGTTGTCTACGAGCAGTACTTC.

The J gene is TRBJ2-3, the V gene TRBV3-1 (or the pseudogene TRBV3-2), with no clear D. CDR1 is LGHDT and CDR2 is YNNKEL in the germline V gene (reference sequence). The CDR3 has 15 amino acids. V lost 0 bases and J 11 bases, leaving 18 bases between the germline ends. CDR3 nucleotide sequence: TGTGCCAGCAGCCAAGAAAACAGCCTAAAAGTACGGCAGTATTTT. This translates into CASSQENSLKVRQYF.

CDR3 nucleotides: TGCGCCAGCAGCTTGGAGGGGGATGTTGGAGCTTTCTTT. It translates to CASSLEGDVGAFF. The chain couples TRBV5-1 to TRBJ1-1, with D possibly TRBD1 on 6 matching bases. Per germline, CDR1 SGHRS and CDR2 YFSETQ. Trimming left V 0 bases short and J 10 bases short, with 13 bases between. CDR3 size: 13 residues.

The chain uses TRBV9 and TRBJ1-1; perhaps TRBD1 as D (5 bases). CDR1 and CDR2 from the germline V gene are SGDLS and YYNGEE. This CDR3 is 16 amino acids long. The V end lost 1 base, the J end lost 1 base, and 14 bases lay between the germline ends. The CDR3 is CASSVLDKGANTEAFF. The CDR3 region has the DNA TGTGCCAGCAGCGTACTAGATAAAGGGGCGAACACTGAAGCTTTCTTT.

The CDR3 loop is CASSPRSGSISSPLHF. The CDR3 bases are TGTGCCAGCAGCCCGAGATCGGGGTCGATCTCTTCACCCCTCCACTTT. The chain recombines TRBV7-8 with TRBJ1-6; no reliable D call. The CDR3 spans 16 residues. CDR1 and CDR2 (germline): SGHVS, FQNEAQ. Trimming stripped 5 bases from V and 9 bases from J, with 20 bases between.

The V gene is TRBV9, the J gene TRBJ1-1; TRBD1 is a possible D gene (6 bases). V was clipped by 0 bases and J by 3 bases, with 12 bases between them. Germline CDR1 is SGDLS and CDR2 is YYNGEE. This CDR3 comprises 15 residues. In DNA form, the CDR3 reads TGTGCCAGCAGCGTAGGTCCGACAGGCTACACTGAAGCTTTCTTT. This gives the protein CASSVGPTGYTEAFF.

The chain carries TRBV5-4 and TRBJ2-2; TRBD2 aligns across 13 bases. Losses at the gene ends were 5 bases for V and 5 bases for J; bases not matched to a gene: 6. Germline V gene data show CDR1 as SGHNT and CDR2 as YYREEE (reference sequence). The CDR3 extends over 16 amino acids. The CDR3: CASRPGLAGATGELFF. The CDR3 nucleotides are TGTGCCAGCAGACCAGGACTAGCGGGAGCAACCGGGGAGCTGTTTTTT.

The chain carries TRBV24-1 and TRBJ2-5, with 9 bases aligning to TRBD1. V lost 10 bases, J lost 2 bases, and 10 bases stayed unmatched. CDR1 KGHDR and CDR2 SFDVKD come from the germline V gene. CDR3 length: 15 residues. CDR3 amino acids: CATNYRGRIQETQYF. The DNA of the CDR3 is TGTGCCACTAACTACAGGGGGCGAATACAAGAGACCCAGTACTTC.

The chain recombines TRBV5-1 with TRBJ1-6, with 7 nucleotides matching TRBD1. Trimming removed 3 bases from V and 6 bases from J; junction bases left unmatched: 9. The CDR3 spans 16 residues. Germline V gene data show CDR1 as SGHRS and CDR2 as YFSETQ. DNA for the CDR3: TGCGCCAGCAGCTGGACCCAGACAGGGAGTAATTCACCCCTCCACTTT. It yields the protein CASSWTQTGSNSPLHF.

V is TRBV10-2 and J is TRBJ2-1; 10 nucleotides align to TRBD1. The CDR3 is made up of 16 amino acids. V shed 6 bases, J shed 4 bases, and the junction held 9 bases outside the gene matches. Per the germline V gene, CDR1 is WSHSY and CDR2 is SAAADI. CDR3 region: CASRARTGGGYNEQFF. CDR3 sequence (DNA): TGCGCCAGCAGGGCGCGGACAGGGGGAGGGTACAATGAGCAGTTCTTC.

This rearrangement joins TRBV29-1 to TRBJ1-3; maybe TRBD1 (6 bases). This CDR3 region has 15 residues. V shed 6 bases and J shed 0 bases, with 15 bases lying between them. Germline assignment: CDR1 SQVTM and CDR2 ANQGSEA. The CDR3 DNA is TGCAGCGTGACCGGGACACCCGTCTCTGGAAACACCATATATTTT. Protein product: CSVTGTPVSGNTIYF.

The CDR3 protein is CASSLGPGNYGYTF. CDR3 nucleotide sequence: TGTGCCAGCAGCTTAGGACCAGGCAACTATGGCTACACCTTC. The chain uses TRBV7-2 and TRBJ1-2; D is unresolved. Trimming shortened V by 1 base and J by 2 bases, and 8 bases separated the two germline ends. The CDR3 runs 14 residues. Germline V CDR1 and CDR2: SGHTA, FQGNSA.

The chain couples TRBV5-1 to TRBJ2-5; 11 bases are a match to TRBD2. The CDR3 totals 15 residues. From germline, CDR1 is SGHRS and CDR2 YFSETQ. V dropped 4 bases and J dropped 5; count of bases not matched to a gene: 7. The CDR3 region has the DNA TGCGCCAGCAGCCAACTGGGACTAGCGGCGGAGACCCAGTACTTC. Its protein is CASSQLGLAAETQYF.

This chain uses TRBV20-1 with TRBJ2-3; D is ambiguous. Germline CDR1 and CDR2: DFQATT and SNEGSKA (reference sequence). This CDR3 has 11 amino acids. Trimming removed 5 bases at V and 6 bases at J, with 9 bases between. The CDR3 here is CSAGPGDTQYF. CDR3 in DNA: TGCAGTGCTGGGCCCGGCGATACGCAGTATTTT.

The chain joins TRBV7-9 to TRBJ2-7, with D possibly being TRBD2 (5 bases). CDR3 length equals 16 residues. Germline lookup yields CDR1 SEHNR and CDR2 FQNEAQ (reference sequence). Trimming left V 1 base short and J 2 bases short, with 15 bases between. Here the CDR3 reads CASSLGRGVGAYEQYF. The CDR3 DNA reads as TGTGCCAGCAGCTTAGGCCGGGGAGTTGGGGCCTACGAGCAGTACTTC.

This sequence joins TRBV30 and TRBJ2-3; 8 nucleotides line up with TRBD2. V lost 7 bases, J lost 0 bases, and 3 bases stayed unmatched. The germline gives CDR1 GTSNPN, CDR2 SVGIG (reference sequence). This CDR3 is built from 13 residues. The CDR3 here is CASTSGSTDTQYF. The CDR3 bases are TGTGCCTCTACTAGCGGTAGCACAGATACGCAGTATTTT.

This chain joins TRBV15 and TRBJ2-1; TRBD2 matches 11 bases. Per the germline V gene, CDR1 is LNHNV and CDR2 is YYDKDF (reference sequence). Unmatched junction bases numbered 6, after V lost 0 bases and J lost 5 bases. The CDR3 is 17 amino acids. This CDR3 reads CATSRDPILAGDNEQFF. The CDR3 DNA reads as TGTGCCACCAGCAGAGATCCCATACTAGCGGGGGACAATGAGCAGTTCTTC.

J is TRBJ1-2 and V is TRBV2, with 8 bases aligning to TRBD1. This CDR3 region has 15 residues. Germline-derived CDR1 and CDR2 are SNHLY and FYNNEI. The V segment lost 2 bases and the J segment 4 bases; nucleotides outside the gene matches: 6. The CDR3 DNA sequence: TGTGCCAGCAGTGAAATCGGACAGGGACCCTATGGCTACACCTTC. This codes for CASSEIGQGPYGYTF.

This clone was recorded a few times. The rearrangement uses TRBV12-3 or TRBV12-4 and TRBJ1-5; D remains unclear. The CDR3 is 12 residues long. Trimming cost V 6 bases and J 8 bases, with 11 bases left between them. CDR3 sequence: CASREGWEPQHF. The CDR3 DNA is TGTGCCAGCAGGGAGGGTTGGGAGCCCCAGCATTTT.

The chain is built from TRBV12-3 or TRBV12-4 and TRBJ1-2; no clear D. The ends were cut back, 7 bases at V and 4 bases at J, with 10 bases in the middle. The CDR3 spans 12 residues. CDR3 DNA sequence: TGTGCCAGCACATCTACGGGCTATGGCTACACCTTC. Protein sequence: CASTSTGYGYTF.

The chain joins TRBV19 to TRBJ2-1, with 7 bases fitting TRBD2. CDR1 and CDR2 (germline): LNHDA, SQIVND (reference sequence). Trimming cost V 3 bases and J 6 bases; bases outside gene matches: 11. This CDR3 is built from 16 residues. In DNA form, the CDR3 reads TGTGCCAGTAGTATTTTTGGCGGACTAGGTGGCAATGAGCAGTTCTTC. Its protein is CASSIFGGLGGNEQFF.